The clone carrying this T cell receptor (beta chain) was counted once. This sample is drawn from a study of T cell changes during pregnancy in multiple sclerosis. Sequencing was performed with immunoSEQ multiplex PCR; in TCRdb, only in-frame clones are kept and a portion is missing. The sample comprises around 20,000 clones, over 75% of which are singletons, and roughly 6% rests with the top ten. Germline CDR1 is LNHDA and CDR2 is SQIVND (reference sequence). This CDR3 is built from 14 residues. J lost 2 bases, V lost 3 bases, and 4 bases had no gene match. The source of this sequence is a female donor in good health, enrolled as a control in a pregnancy study. The chain couples TRBV19 to TRBJ2-7, with TRBD1 matching over 7 bases. The source material was CD8+ T cells from peripheral blood mononuclear cells, sampled after pregnancy. CDR3 residues: CASSIGTGAYEQYF. The CDR3, as DNA: TGTGCCAGTAGTATTGGCACAGGGGCCTACGAGCAGTACTTC.